Shown below are 19 T cell receptor beta chains from a single sample sequenced in a study of radiotherapy plus CTLA-4 blockade in lung cancer. Repertoires were generated with immunoSEQ multiplex PCR, while TCRdb's copy carries only in-frame clones and drops some. The table shows more than 90,000 clones, with roughly 80% occurring only once. The sample here was peripheral blood, taken from a patient treated with radiotherapy plus ipilimumab. These receptors originate from a human donor with non-small cell lung cancer who had a partial response to radiotherapy plus ipilimumab.

The V and J genes are TRBV30 and TRBJ1-6; D is ambiguous. The CDR3 covers 14 residues. Trimming pared 3 bases from V and 9 bases from J, leaving 15 bases between. From germline, CDR1 is GTSNPN and CDR2 SVGIG (reference sequence). This CDR3 reads CAWSEGLPVSPLHF. DNA of the CDR3: TGTGCCTGGAGCGAGGGCTTACCGGTTTCACCCCTCCACTTT.

The chain employs TRBV29-1 and TRBJ2-1, with D tentatively TRBD2 (7 bases). Germline loops: CDR1 SQVTM, CDR2 ANQGSEA. The CDR3 extends over 14 amino acids. Trimming shortened V by 7 bases and J by 4 bases, and 17 bases separated the two germline ends. The DNA for the CDR3 is TGCAGCGCCCCGGGGGGCGGGAGATACAATGAGCAGTTCTTC. Its translation: CSAPGGGRYNEQFF.

This sequence joins TRBV9 and TRBJ2-3; 10 nucleotides match TRBD2. Germline CDR1 SGDLS, CDR2 YYNGEE. CDR3 length equals 17 residues. The trim removed 0 bases at V and 6 bases at J, leaving 10 bases unmatched. The CDR3 region has the DNA TGTGCCAGCAGCGTAGACGGAAGCGGGAGGGCCGTGGATACGCAGTATTTT. It translates to CASSVDGSGRAVDTQYF.

For the CDR3, the DNA is TGTTGGACATCTAGCAATCAGCCCCAGCATTTT. Encoded protein: CWTSSNQPQHF. J is TRBJ1-5 and V is TRBV7-3; D is perhaps TRBD1 (5 bases). The CDR3 has 11 residues. The germline V gene has CDR1 SGHTA and CDR2 FQGTGA.

The chain has TRBV5-5 and TRBJ2-7, with D tentatively TRBD1 (6 bases). CDR1 is SGHKS, CDR2 YYEKEE, per germline (reference sequence). V gave up 7 bases and J gave up 2 bases, with 16 bases separating them. CDR3 length: 14 residues. The CDR3 DNA reads TGTGCCAGCTTTCCGAGACAGGTTACCTACGAGCAGTACGTC. Translation gives CASFPRQVTYEQYV.

The V gene is TRBV18, the J gene TRBJ1-2; 9 bases are a match to TRBD1. V lost 6 bases and J lost 4; bases outside the gene matches: 3. The CDR3 is made up of 13 amino acids. CDR1 KGHSH and CDR2 LQKENI come from the germline V gene. CDR3 residues: CASSGQGIYGYTF. Written as DNA, the CDR3 is TGTGCCAGCTCCGGACAGGGGATCTATGGCTACACCTTC.

V gene TRBV28 combines with J gene TRBJ1-5, with 12 bases aligning to TRBD1. V dropped 5 bases and J dropped 8; count of bases not matched to a gene: 10. The germline CDR1 and CDR2 sequences are MDHEN and SYDVKM. This CDR3 comprises 16 residues. The CDR3 loop reads CASSLGTGGFLEPQHF. For the CDR3, the DNA is TGTGCCAGCAGTCTTGGGACAGGGGGCTTCCTGGAGCCCCAGCATTTT.

The chain is built from TRBV7-3 and TRBJ1-2; D not resolved. The V and J ends lost 2 bases and 3 bases respectively, with 7 bases between them. CDR1 is SGHTA and CDR2 is FQGTGA in the germline V gene. The CDR3 is 13 amino acids. The CDR3 bases are TGTGCCAGCAGCTTAGGGCAGGACTATGGCTACACCTTC. It codes for CASSLGQDYGYTF.

This clone came up once. The chain employs TRBV2 and TRBJ1-6, with D perhaps TRBD1 (5 bases). Germline values: CDR1 SNHLY, CDR2 FYNNEI. V lost 4 bases, J lost 7 bases, and 14 bases lay in between. The CDR3 is 15 amino acids. This chain's CDR3 is CASSAQGQTNSPLHF. As DNA, the CDR3 is TGTGCCAGCAGTGCGCAGGGCCAAACGAATTCACCCCTCCACTTT.

The chain employs TRBV28 and TRBJ2-5; 8 bases match TRBD1. The CDR3 totals 15 residues. In germline, CDR1 is MDHEN, CDR2 SYDVKM. The V gene end was trimmed by 5 bases and the J gene end by 2 bases; junction bases not matched to a gene: 7. For the CDR3, the DNA is TGTGCCAGCAGTGTCTGGACAGGGAAACAAGAGACCCAGTACTTC. Its protein product is CASSVWTGKQETQYF.

CDR3 sequence reads: CASSLGRGRNQPQHF. CDR3 sequence (DNA): TGTGCCAGCAGCTTAGGGAGGGGTAGGAATCAGCCCCAGCATTTT. The chain is built from TRBV7-9 and TRBJ1-5; tentatively, D is TRBD1 (5 bases). Germline-derived CDR1 and CDR2 are SEHNR and FQNEAQ (reference sequence). The CDR3 consists of 15 residues. Trimming stripped 1 base from V and 4 bases from J, with 11 bases between.

This clone has a single count. This rearrangement joins TRBV6-1 to TRBJ1-1; TRBD1 aligns across 7 bases. With 6 bases clipped from V and 5 bases from J, the junction kept 6 bases outside the gene matches. This CDR3 region has 13 residues. Germline CDR1 reads MNHNS; CDR2 reads SASEGT. The CDR3 loop is CASSLTGNTEAFF. The CDR3 DNA sequence: TGTGCCAGCAGCCTGACAGGGAATACTGAAGCTTTCTTT.

The chain has TRBV6-1 and TRBJ1-5, with D possibly matching TRBD1 (6 bases). This CDR3 has 13 amino acids. The germline CDR1 and CDR2 sequences are MNHNS and SASEGT. V lost 8 bases to trimming and J lost 3 bases, with 11 bases between them. The CDR3, as DNA: TGTGCCAGCGAGGACAGCCTCAATCAGCCCCAGCATTTT. Translating it yields CASEDSLNQPQHF.

The rearrangement uses TRBV15 and TRBJ2-1; 9 bases agree with TRBD2. The ends lost 8 bases at V and 2 bases at J; junction bases unmatched: 4. The CDR3 totals 14 residues. Per germline, CDR1 LNHNV and CDR2 YYDKDF (reference sequence). This CDR3 reads CATLPSGAYNEQFF. CDR3 DNA sequence: TGTGCCACCCTCCCTAGCGGGGCCTACAATGAGCAGTTCTTC.

This rearrangement joins TRBV28 to TRBJ2-7, with 8 bases matching TRBD1. Unmatched junction bases numbered 6, after V lost 3 bases and J lost 5 bases. Germline V gene lookup returns CDR1 MDHEN and CDR2 SYDVKM. The CDR3 spans 14 residues. The CDR3: CASSLDRVFNEQYV. The DNA of the CDR3 is TGTGCCAGCAGTTTGGACAGGGTTTTCAACGAGCAGTACGTC.

Turning to this clone: The same CDR3 also results from other DNA sequences found in this sample. The V and J genes are TRBV28 and TRBJ2-7; 8 nucleotides line up with TRBD1. The ends lost 6 bases at V and 3 bases at J; junction bases unmatched: 13. Germline V gives CDR1 MDHEN, CDR2 SYDVKM. The CDR3 runs to 16 residues. The CDR3 here is CASSLGPAGGFYEQYV. The CDR3, as DNA: TGTGCCAGCAGCTTAGGGCCGGCAGGGGGCTTCTACGAGCAGTACGTC.

The chain employs TRBV28 and TRBJ1-2; 8 bases line up with TRBD1. V was pared by 8 bases and J by 2 bases, with 4 bases of the junction left unmatched. CDR1 and CDR2 from the germline V gene are MDHEN and SYDVKM. This CDR3 has 13 residues. In nucleotides, the CDR3 is TGTGCCAGCGGACAGGGAGGAAACTATGGCTACACCTTC. Protein product: CASGQGGNYGYTF.

The CDR3 sequence is CASSSGGLGINQPQHF. CDR3 DNA sequence: TGTGCCAGCAGTTCAGGGGGGCTCGGGATCAATCAGCCCCAGCATTTT. The rearrangement uses TRBV28 and TRBJ1-5; 7 bases agree with TRBD1. V trimming: 4 bases; J trimming: 3 bases; junction bases outside the gene matches: 9. The V gene's germline CDR1 is MDHEN and CDR2 SYDVKM. The CDR3 contains 16 residues.

The genes are TRBV7-9 and TRBJ2-1; the D gene is possibly TRBD2 (7 bases). Germline-derived CDR1 and CDR2 are SEHNR and FQNEAQ (reference sequence). The CDR3 sequence is 15 residues long. Trimming cost V 1 base and J 1 base, with 8 bases left between them. The CDR3 coding sequence is TGTGCCAGCAGCTTAGAGGGGGGGTCCTACAATGAGCAGTTCTTC. Protein product: CASSLEGGSYNEQFF.